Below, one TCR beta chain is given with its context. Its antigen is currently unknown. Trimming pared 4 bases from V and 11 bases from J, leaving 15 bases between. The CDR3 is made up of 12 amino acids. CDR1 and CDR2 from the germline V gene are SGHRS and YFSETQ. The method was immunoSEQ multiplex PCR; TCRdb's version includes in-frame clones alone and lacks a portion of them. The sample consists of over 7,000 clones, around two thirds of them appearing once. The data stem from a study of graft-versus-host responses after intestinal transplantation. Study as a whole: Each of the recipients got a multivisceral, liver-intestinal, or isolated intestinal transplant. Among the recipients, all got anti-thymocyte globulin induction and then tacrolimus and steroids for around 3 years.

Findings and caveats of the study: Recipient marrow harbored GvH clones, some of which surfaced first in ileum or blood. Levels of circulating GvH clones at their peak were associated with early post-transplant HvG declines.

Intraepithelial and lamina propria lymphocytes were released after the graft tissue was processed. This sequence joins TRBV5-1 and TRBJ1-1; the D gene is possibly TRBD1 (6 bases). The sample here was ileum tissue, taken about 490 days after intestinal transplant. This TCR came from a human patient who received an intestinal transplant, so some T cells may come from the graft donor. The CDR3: CASSSGGTLAFF. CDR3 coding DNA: TGCGCCAGCAGCAGTGGGGGCACACTCGCTTTCTTT.